Listed here are 23 T cell receptor beta chains from one sample, sequenced in a study of regulatory T cells in long-lasting Graves disease. The time point is: persistent/refractory GD, antithyroid drugs over 5 years with positive TRAb. Preparation of the TCR library used RNA extracted from PBMCs. HTBI primers from iRepertoire and Arm-PCR of CDR3 regions yielded the TCR beta libraries. TCRdb reprocessed the multiplex PCR reads with MiXCR, giving one entry per CDR3 protein. The table shows 700,000 or so distinct CDR3 sequences, with 25% to 35% occurring only once. Specimen: peripheral blood mononuclear cells (PBMCs), collected when the disease was refractory, from a patient treated with antithyroid drugs. All receptors come from a female donor with Graves disease.

The rearrangement links TRBV7-9 to TRBJ2-5; 10 nucleotides align to TRBD2. V gave up 4 bases and J gave up 5 bases; unmatched junction bases: 4. The CDR3 extends over 14 amino acids. CDR1 is SEHNR and CDR2 is FQNEAQ in the germline V gene (reference sequence). The CDR3 nucleotides are TGTGCCAGCAGCTCAAGCGGGGGGGGGGAGACCCAGTACTTC. Protein product: CASSSSGGGETQYF.

This clonotype was detected ten times or more. The CDR3 spells CASSRQGSNSNQPQHF. Written as DNA, the CDR3 is TGTGCCAGCAGTCGACAGGGGTCGAATAGCAATCAGCCCCAGCATTTT. The chain couples TRBV6-2 or TRBV6-3 to TRBJ1-5, with 8 bases matching TRBD1. Germline lookup yields CDR1 MNHEY and CDR2 SVGEGT. The CDR3 has 16 residues. After removal of 5 bases from V and 0 bases from J, the junction contained 6 bases not matched to a gene.

The CDR3 region is CASSPSRGAYDQPQHF. CDR3 coding DNA: TGTGCCAGCAGCCCTAGCCGGGGGGCATACGATCAGCCCCAGCATTTT. The chain is built from TRBV11-2 and TRBJ1-5; possible D gene TRBD1, 6 bases. Germline lookup yields CDR1 SGHAT and CDR2 FQNNGV. V shed 5 bases and J shed 5 bases, with 19 bases lying between them. This CDR3 is 16 amino acids long.

This clonotype was detected only a few times. This chain uses TRBV30 with TRBJ1-1, with 8 bases matching TRBD1. The V segment lost 0 bases and the J segment 4 bases; nucleotides outside the gene matches: 4. The germline gives CDR1 GTSNPN, CDR2 SVGIG (reference sequence). The CDR3 runs to 14 residues. For the CDR3, the DNA is TGTGCCTGGAGTGTGGGAACAGGGGGCACTGAAGCTTTCTTT. Its translation is CAWSVGTGGTEAFF.

This chain uses TRBV9 with TRBJ1-4, with D possibly being TRBD1 (5 bases). Trimming removed 4 bases at V and 1 base at J, with 14 bases between. This CDR3 region has 16 residues. Per the germline V gene, CDR1 is SGDLS and CDR2 is YYNGEE. CDR3 loop: CASSFRAGGTNEKLFF. The DNA of the CDR3 is TGTGCCAGCAGCTTCCGCGCGGGGGGAACTAATGAAAAACTGTTTTTT.

V gene TRBV6-5 combines with J gene TRBJ2-3; 11 bases line up with TRBD2. Germline assignment: CDR1 MNHEY and CDR2 SVGAGI. The CDR3 has 19 amino acids. J was trimmed by 5 bases and V by 2 bases; bases with no gene match: 15. CDR3 DNA sequence: TGTGCCAGCAGTTACAGGCAGGTGGTTCTACTAGCGGGAGTAGATACGCAGTATTTT. This sequence encodes CASSYRQVVLLAGVDTQYF.

The V call is TRBV7-2, the J call TRBJ2-2; D is possibly TRBD2 (6 bases). CDR1 and CDR2 from the germline V gene are SGHTA and FQGNSA. Trimming cost V 8 bases and J 6 bases, with 16 bases left between them. The CDR3 is 14 residues long. The CDR3 here is CASPRGLASGELFF. In DNA, the CDR3 is TGTGCCAGCCCCCGTGGGCTAGCGTCCGGGGAGCTGTTTTTT.

This clonotype was observed at least ten times. The chain combines TRBV28 with TRBJ2-2; D unclear. The germline V gene encodes CDR1 MDHEN and CDR2 SYDVKM. The V and J ends lost 6 bases and 3 bases respectively, with 2 bases between them. This CDR3 contains 11 residues. CDR3 in amino acids: CASRDTGELFF. CDR3 coding DNA: TGTGCCAGCAGGGACACCGGGGAGCTGTTTTTT. Full variable domain (outside the CDR3, taken from reference TRBV28 and TRBJ2-2): DVKVTQSSRYLVKRTGEKVFLECVQDMDHENMFWYRQDPGLGLRLIYFSYDVKMKEKGDIPEGYSVSREKKERFSLILESASTNQTSMYLCASRDTGELFFGEGSRLTVL.

In the case of this clonotype: With a much larger clone just one base away, this may be a read error. V usage is TRBV2 and J usage is TRBJ2-7; D is perhaps TRBD1 (5 bases). The CDR3 extends over 13 amino acids. Germline values: CDR1 SNHLY, CDR2 FYNNEI. The chain's CDR3 is CASAPPSYGASHF. In DNA, the CDR3 is TGTGCCAGCGCCCCCCCTTCGTATGGGGCATCGCACTTC. The complete variable domain, with remaining parts taken from reference TRBV2 and TRBJ2-7, reads EPEVTQTPSHQVTQMGQEVILRCVPISNHLYFYWYRQILGQKVEFLVSFYNNEISEKSEIFDDQFSVERPDGSNFTLKIRSTKLEDSAMYFCASAPPSYGASHFGPGTRLTVT.

The V call is TRBV19, the J call TRBJ1-2; D is possibly TRBD1 (6 bases). V was pared by 3 bases and J by 2 bases, with 13 bases between. Germline V gene sequence: CDR1 LNHDA, CDR2 SQIVND (reference sequence). The CDR3 sequence is 15 residues long. DNA of the CDR3: TGTGCCAGTAGTATTAATGGACAGAGGAACTATGGCTACACCTTC. It yields the protein CASSINGQRNYGYTF.

This clonotype was counted a few times. V and J are TRBV20-1 and TRBJ2-2; the match to TRBD2 covers 7 bases. V lost 7 bases and J lost 4; bases outside the gene matches: 3. CDR1 and CDR2 from the germline V gene are DFQATT and SNEGSKA (reference sequence). The CDR3 extends over 12 amino acids. CDR3 bases: TGCAGTGTTCCGGGGGGCACCGGGGAGCTGTTTTTT. This sequence encodes CSVPGGTGELFF.

The V call is TRBV20-1, the J call TRBJ2-1; 7 nucleotides match TRBD2. Germline CDR1 reads DFQATT; CDR2 reads SNEGSKA (reference sequence). V dropped 0 bases and J dropped 3; count of bases not matched to a gene: 14. The CDR3 covers 18 residues. CDR3 in DNA: TGCAGTGCTAGAGATTTCCGAACCACTAGCGACTACTACAATGAGCAGTTCTTC. It encodes CSARDFRTTSDYYNEQFF.

This clonotype was detected a few times. V gene TRBV25-1 combines with J gene TRBJ1-1; possible D gene TRBD1, 5 bases. Trimming left V 3 bases short and J 0 bases short, with 17 bases between. This CDR3 is 17 amino acids long. Germline-derived CDR1 and CDR2 are MGHDK and SYGVNS. CDR3 nucleotides: TGTGCCAGCAGTGACATGCTTTTTTCGGGGCTGAACACTGAAGCTTTCTTT. Protein sequence: CASSDMLFSGLNTEAFF.

This clonotype was seen at least ten times. One end of the junction does not line up with germline, which may come from a read error. V is TRBV11-2 and J is TRBJ2-7, with TRBD1 matching 9 bases. The CDR3 covers 15 residues. The germline V gene encodes CDR1 SGHAT and CDR2 FQNNGV. The CDR3 DNA sequence: TGTGCCAGCAGCTTAGGTCCGACAGGGGGGTTTGAGCAGCACTTC. Encoded protein: CASSLGPTGGFEQHF. Full variable domain (remainder filled in from reference TRBV11-2 and TRBJ2-7): EAGVAQSPRYKIIEKRQSVAFWCNPISGHATLYWYQQILGQGPKLLIQFQNNGVVDDSQLPKDRFSAERLKGVDSTLKIQPAKLEDSAVYLCASSLGPTGGFEQHFGPGTRLTVT.

V and J are TRBV5-1 and TRBJ1-4; no reliable D call. The CDR3 runs to 13 residues. The V and J ends lost 0 bases and 10 bases respectively, with 10 bases between them. Germline V gene lookup returns CDR1 SGHRS and CDR2 YFSETQ. CDR3 region: CASSLAGEGKLFF. CDR3 nucleotide sequence: TGCGCCAGCAGCTTGGCCGGGGAGGGAAAACTGTTTTTT.

This sequence joins TRBV6-2 or TRBV6-3 and TRBJ2-7; D call uncertain. The J call may be faulty, since TRBJ2-1 better matches the DNA end. Germline assignment: CDR1 MNHEY and CDR2 SVGEGT. CDR3 size: 12 residues. CDR3 in amino acids: CASSRPANEQFF. The CDR3 DNA sequence: TGTGCCAGCAGCCGACCGGCCAATGAGCAGTTCTTC.

This chain links TRBV28 with TRBJ2-1, with TRBD2 identical over 11 bases. The CDR3 covers 14 residues. Germline lookup yields CDR1 MDHEN and CDR2 SYDVKM. Trimming removed 7 bases from V and 4 bases from J; junction bases left unmatched: 3. The CDR3 DNA is TGTGCCAGCAACCCTAGCGGGAGGTACAATGAGCAGTTCTTC. Translating gives CASNPSGRYNEQFF.

The sample holds a few counts of this clonotype. V usage is TRBV2 and J usage is TRBJ2-2; D is perhaps TRBD2 (5 bases). The CDR3 extends over 13 amino acids. V was clipped by 4 bases and J by 4 bases, with 7 bases between them. Germline V gene data show CDR1 as SNHLY and CDR2 as FYNNEI. The CDR3: CASSASPTGELFF. The CDR3 DNA sequence: TGTGCCAGCAGTGCTAGCCCCACCGGGGAGCTGTTTTTT.

V and J are TRBV29-1 and TRBJ2-7; TRBD1 aligns across 9 bases. The CDR3 sequence is 14 residues long. Trimming at V came to 1 base and at J to 1 base, leaving 2 bases not matched to a gene. From germline, CDR1 is SQVTM and CDR2 ANQGSEA. CDR3 DNA sequence: TGCAGCGTTGAAGCCGGGACAGGGTCCTACGAGCAGTACTTC. It specifies CSVEAGTGSYEQYF.

CDR3 DNA: TGTGCCAGCAGCTTAAGGCCGCGGAGTTTGGCGGCTGAAAAACTGTTTTTT. Translation gives CASSLRPRSLAAEKLFF. V and J are TRBV7-8 and TRBJ1-4; D uncertain. The CDR3 extends over 17 amino acids. V lost 2 bases to trimming and J lost 7 bases, with 20 bases between them. Looked up from germline, CDR1 is SGHVS and CDR2 is FQNEAQ.

CDR3 nucleotides: TGTGCCTGGAGTGTTTCGGACATTTCTAACTATGGCTACACCTTC. It yields the protein CAWSVSDISNYGYTF. This chain uses TRBV30 with TRBJ1-2; perhaps TRBD1 as D (5 bases). Germline CDR1 and CDR2: GTSNPN and SVGIG (reference sequence). Trimming left V 0 bases short and J 0 bases short, with 11 bases between. This CDR3 contains 15 residues.

The CDR3 is CASTRIWGRSDRYEQYF. The CDR3, as DNA: TGTGCCAGTACCAGAATTTGGGGCCGGTCGGACCGATACGAGCAGTACTTC. The chain couples TRBV19 to TRBJ2-7; maybe TRBD1 (5 bases). Germline CDR1 LNHDA, CDR2 SQIVND (reference sequence). V lost 7 bases, J lost 4 bases, and 26 bases lay in between. The CDR3 runs to 17 residues. Full variable domain (outside the CDR3, taken from reference TRBV19 and TRBJ2-7): DGGITQSPKYLFRKEGQNVTLSCEQNLNHDAMYWYRQDPGQGLRLIYYSQIVNDFQKGDIAEGYSVSREKKESFPLTVTSAQKNPTAFYLCASTRIWGRSDRYEQYFGPGTRLTVT.

This clonotype was seen ten or more times. CDR3 sequence (DNA): TGTGCCAGCAGTTTAAGAGACAGGTACTATGGCTACACCTTC. Encoded protein: CASSLRDRYYGYTF. The V gene is TRBV28, the J gene TRBJ1-2, with a weak D call TRBD1 (6 bases). The CDR3 length is 14 residues. The germline gives CDR1 MDHEN, CDR2 SYDVKM. The V gene lost 2 bases and the J gene lost 3 bases, with 10 bases spanning the gap.